Each of the 9 T cell receptor beta chains below was sequenced from the same sample in a study of blood T cell repertoires in COVID-19 (dated by TCRdb to 2018 to 2021). The library was prepared using the immunoSEQ multiplex PCR assay. The table comes from immuneACCESS by way of TCRdb, which keeps in-frame sequences with V and J called. Part of the clones is missing from these tables; in studies checked, under half for an unresolved V gene and the rest for unknown reasons. This sample has around 160,000 clones in its table, and 80% to 90% of those were observed once. The ten largest make up roughly an eighth of the sample. Sequenced material: peripheral blood. These receptors were taken from a man aged 18 to 30 with COVID-19, enrolled during active disease.

V and J are TRBV3-1 (or the pseudogene TRBV3-2) and TRBJ1-2; D gene ambiguous. V gave up 4 bases and J gave up 4 bases, with 13 bases separating them. CDR3 length: 14 residues. Germline lookup yields CDR1 LGHDT and CDR2 YNNKEL (reference sequence). The CDR3 region is CASSRSRGSYGYTF. The CDR3 DNA sequence: TGTGCCAGCAGCCGATCCAGAGGTTCCTATGGCTACACCTTC.

V and J are TRBV14 and TRBJ2-1; weak D call: TRBD2 (5 bases). Germline-derived CDR1 and CDR2 are SGHDN and FVKESK. The CDR3 sequence is 16 residues long. The V end was cut by 2 bases, the J end by 4 bases, with 15 bases between. CDR3 sequence reads: CASSQRSGGRYNEQFF. Here the CDR3 DNA reads TGTGCCAGCAGCCAACGGTCGGGCGGGCGTTACAATGAGCAGTTCTTC.

In its sample, this clone was seen a few times. V is TRBV7-2 and J is TRBJ1-5; TRBD1 might be the D (5 bases). This CDR3 has 13 residues. V was trimmed by 4 bases and J by 7 bases, leaving 11 bases between them. Per germline, CDR1 SGHTA and CDR2 FQGNSA. Written as DNA, the CDR3 is TGTGCCAGCAGCTGGGAGGGGCAACAGCCCCAGCATTTT. Protein sequence: CASSWEGQQPQHF.

The chain is built from TRBV29-1 and TRBJ1-1; D call uncertain. This CDR3 contains 15 residues. With 1 base removed from V and 0 bases from J, the gap between germline ends came to 12 bases. Germline V gene data show CDR1 as SQVTM and CDR2 as ANQGSEA. CDR3 coding DNA: TGCAGCGTTGAAGCGGAGGAGATAATGAACACTGAAGCTTTCTTT. Translating gives CSVEAEEIMNTEAFF. The variable domain in full, completed from reference TRBV29-1 and TRBJ1-1, reads SAVISQKPSRDICQRGTSLTIQCQVDSQVTMMFWYRQQPGQSLTLIATANQGSEATYESGFVIDKFPISRPNLTFSTLTVSNMSPEDSSIYLCSVEAEEIMNTEAFFGQGTRLTVV.

The chain is built from TRBV4-1 and TRBJ2-7; perhaps TRBD2 as D (6 bases). This CDR3 is built from 15 residues. CDR1 MGHRA and CDR2 YSYEKL come from the germline V gene. V was trimmed by 1 base and J by 4 bases, leaving 14 bases between them. CDR3 protein: CASSQGPRGRYEQYF. CDR3 DNA: TGCGCCAGCAGCCAAGGGCCCCGGGGGAGATACGAGCAGTACTTC.

This chain joins TRBV9 and TRBJ2-1; TRBD1 agrees at 11 bases. CDR1 is SGDLS and CDR2 is YYNGEE in the germline V gene. Trimming at V came to 2 bases and at J to 0 bases, leaving 7 bases not matched to a gene. The CDR3 runs 18 residues. This CDR3 is CASSVLGQGATSYNEQFF. The CDR3 DNA is TGTGCCAGCAGCGTTCTCGGACAGGGGGCAACCTCCTACAATGAGCAGTTCTTC.

This rearrangement joins TRBV4-3 to TRBJ1-4; possible D gene TRBD1, 5 bases. Germline V lookup: CDR1 LGHNA, CDR2 YSLEER. Trimming left V 0 bases short and J 8 bases short, with 13 bases between. CDR3 length: 15 residues. The CDR3 DNA sequence: TGCGCCAGCAGCCAAGATCGCAGGGCTTGGGAAAAACTGTTTTTT. Its translation: CASSQDRRAWEKLFF.

With respect to this clone: Other DNA sequences from this sample encode an identical CDR3 as well. The chain joins TRBV7-2 to TRBJ2-7; 7 nucleotides agree with TRBD2. V shed 5 bases and J 0 bases; nucleotides not matched to a gene: 7. Germline values: CDR1 SGHTA, CDR2 FQGNSA. The CDR3 has 15 residues. This CDR3 reads CASSLSSGSSYEQYF. The CDR3 nucleotides read TGTGCCAGCAGCCTCTCTAGCGGAAGCTCCTACGAGCAGTACTTC.

The V and J genes are TRBV19 and TRBJ1-4; D possibly corresponds to TRBD1 (5 bases). This CDR3 region has 16 residues. Per germline, CDR1 LNHDA and CDR2 SQIVND (reference sequence). Trimming stripped 6 bases from V and 7 bases from J, with 21 bases between. CDR3 sequence: CASSHDGGGLVEKLFF. The CDR3 nucleotides read TGTGCCAGTAGCCACGATGGTGGGGGACTGGTTGAAAAACTGTTTTTT.